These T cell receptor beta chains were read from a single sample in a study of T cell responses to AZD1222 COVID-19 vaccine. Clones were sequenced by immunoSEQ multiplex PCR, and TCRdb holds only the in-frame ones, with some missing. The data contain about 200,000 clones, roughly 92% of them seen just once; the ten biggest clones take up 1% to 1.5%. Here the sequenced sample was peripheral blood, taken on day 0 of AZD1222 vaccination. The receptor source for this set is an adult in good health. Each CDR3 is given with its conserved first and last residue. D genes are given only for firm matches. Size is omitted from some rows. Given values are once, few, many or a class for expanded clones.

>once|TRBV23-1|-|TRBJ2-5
TGCGCCAGTAGGGGAAGTGGGGAGACCCAGTACTTC
CASRGSGETQYF
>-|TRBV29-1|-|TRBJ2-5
TGCAGCGTTGAAGATCTTCAAGGGGGGACCCAGTACTTC
CSVEDLQGGTQYF
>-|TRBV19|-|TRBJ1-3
TGTGCCAGTACTTTAGGTCCTAACTCTGGAAACACCATATATTTT
CASTLGPNSGNTIYF
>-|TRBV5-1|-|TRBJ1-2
TGCGCCAGCAGAGTCGCTTGGGGGGCGGAAGGCTACACCTTC
CASRVAWGAEGYTF
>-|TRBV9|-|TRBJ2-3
TGTGCCAGCAGCGTAGGGGGGAGCACAGATACGCAGTATTTT
CASSVGGSTDTQYF
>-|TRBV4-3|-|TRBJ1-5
TGCGCCAGCAGCCAAGTATGGGCCGACTACTTGGTGCAGCCCCAGCATTTT
CASSQVWADYLVQPQHF
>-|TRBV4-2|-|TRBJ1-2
TGTGCCAGCAGCCAAGGGACGTGGGTTTATGGCTACACCTTC
CASSQGTWVYGYTF
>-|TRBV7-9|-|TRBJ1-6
TGTGCCAGCACCCGGACCGGAGCAGGATTGCCACCCCTCCACTTT
CASTRTGAGLPPLHF
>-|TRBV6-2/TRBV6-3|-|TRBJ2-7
TGTGCCAGCAGTTACAGAAGGGGTTCCCCCTACGAGCAGTACTTC
CASSYRRGSPYEQYF
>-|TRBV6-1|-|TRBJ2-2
TGTGCCAGCAGTGAGGGTCGCGGGACAACGAACACCGGGGAGCTGTTTTTT
CASSEGRGTTNTGELFF
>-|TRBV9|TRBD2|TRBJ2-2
TGTGCCAGCAGCACTCGGACTAGGGGCACCGGGGAGCTGTTTTTT
CASSTRTRGTGELFF
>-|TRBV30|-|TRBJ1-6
TGTGCCTGGAGTCCTCCAGACAGGTTTAATTCACCCCTCCACTTT
CAWSPPDRFNSPLHF
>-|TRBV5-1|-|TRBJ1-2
TGCGCCAGCAGCTTGGGTGGGACAACTAACTATGGCTACACCTTC
CASSLGGTTNYGYTF
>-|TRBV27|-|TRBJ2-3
TGTGCCAGCAGTTTATCCGAACCTAGCACAGATACGCAGTATTTT
CASSLSEPSTDTQYF
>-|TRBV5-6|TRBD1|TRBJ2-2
TGTGCCAGCAGCCCAGGGACAGGGAAAACCGGGGAGCTGTTTTTT
CASSPGTGKTGELFF
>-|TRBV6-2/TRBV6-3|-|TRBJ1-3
TGTGCCAGCAGTTATGGTCTCTCTGGAAACACCATATATTTT
CASSYGLSGNTIYF
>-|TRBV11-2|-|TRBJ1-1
TGTGCCAGCAGCCCAGGGCAGCGGATGAACACTGAAGCTTTCTTT
CASSPGQRMNTEAFF
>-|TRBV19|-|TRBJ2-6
TGTGCCAGTAGTGGGGACCTGGTATCTGGGGCCAACGTCCTGACTTTC
CASSGDLVSGANVLTF
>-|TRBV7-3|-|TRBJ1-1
TGTGCCAGCAGCTTAGGACCTCGGAACACTGAAGCTTTCTTT
CASSLGPRNTEAFF
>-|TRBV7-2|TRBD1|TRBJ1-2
TGTGCCAGCAGCTCCTTACACAGGGGATATGGCTACACCTTC
CASSSLHRGYGYTF
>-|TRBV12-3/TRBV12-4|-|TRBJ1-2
TGTGCCAGCAGTTTACGGGCAGGCTATGGCTACACCTTC
CASSLRAGYGYTF
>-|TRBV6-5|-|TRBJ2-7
TGTGCCAGCAGACCGCGAGAAGCTTCCGCCTACGAGCAGTACTTC
CASRPREASAYEQYF
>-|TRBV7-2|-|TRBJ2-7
TGTGCCAGCAGCTTAGGGGGGACCAGCGAGCAGTACTTC
CASSLGGTSEQYF
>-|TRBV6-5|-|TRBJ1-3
TGTGCCAGCCGTACCGGGAACACCATATATTTT
CASRTGNTIYF
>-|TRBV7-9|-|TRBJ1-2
TGTGCCAGCAGTCCGCCGGGTGACGGCTACACCTTC
CASSPPGDGYTF
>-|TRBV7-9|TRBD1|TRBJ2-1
TGTGCCAGCAGCCGGGACAGGGCGGGCCGTAATGAGCAGTTCTTC
CASSRDRAGRNEQFF
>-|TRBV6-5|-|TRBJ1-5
TGTGCCAGCAGTTACAACAGCAATCAGCCCCAGCATTTT
CASSYNSNQPQHF
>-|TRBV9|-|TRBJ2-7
TGTGCCAGCAGCCCCGGGAACGAGCAGTACTTC
CASSPGNEQYF
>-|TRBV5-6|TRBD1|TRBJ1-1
TGTGCCAGCAGCCGAACAGGGGGCACTGAAGCTTTCTTT
CASSRTGGTEAFF
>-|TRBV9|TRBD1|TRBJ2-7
TGTGCCAGCAGCGTAGCTGGACAGGAAGCCTACGAGCAGTACTTC
CASSVAGQEAYEQYF
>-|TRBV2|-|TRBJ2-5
TGTGCCGGCACACCTTCTAGCGACCAAGAGACCCAGTACTTC
CAGTPSSDQETQYF
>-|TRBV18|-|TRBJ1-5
TGTGCCAGCTCACTCGAGGGGGGTAGCAATCAGCCCCAGCATTTT
CASSLEGGSNQPQHF
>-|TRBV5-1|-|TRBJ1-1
TGCGCCAGCAGCTTTAGGGGTAGGGGTGACACTGAAGCTTTCTTT
CASSFRGRGDTEAFF
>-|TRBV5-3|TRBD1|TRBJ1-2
TGTGCCAGAAGCCCCCCGGGACAGGAGGGTTATGGCTACACCTTC
CARSPPGQEGYGYTF
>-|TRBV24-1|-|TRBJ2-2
TGTGCCACCAGTGAATCGGACACTTCCACCGGGGAGCTGTTTTTT
CATSESDTSTGELFF